This T cell receptor beta chain was captured by sequencing in a study of response to subunit inactivated influenza vaccine. Via MiXCR, TCRdb re-called the RT-PCR reads, giving one row per CDR3 protein. The sample lists around 710,000 distinct CDR3 sequences, more than 11% occurring once. This clonotype was recorded a few times. Germline CDR1 and CDR2: ENHRY and SYGVKD. The V and J ends lost 3 bases and 0 bases respectively, with 15 bases between them. This CDR3 is built from 16 residues. V usage is TRBV10-3 and J usage is TRBJ2-7; the D gene is possibly TRBD1 (5 bases). The receptor comes from a man aged 50 to 59 who received an inactivated influenza vaccine. Sample: PBMCs from blood, taken 14 to 15 days before vaccination. The chain's CDR3 is CAISDSMGRLSYEQYF. In DNA form, the CDR3 reads TGTGCCATCAGTGACTCGATGGGGCGCCTCTCCTACGAGCAGTACTTC.